These T cell receptor beta chains were read from a single sample in a study of T cells in Graves' hyperthyroidism and ophthalmopathy. TCRdb itself ran the multiplex PCR reads through MiXCR, one entry per CDR3 protein. The sample lists more than 500,000 distinct CDR3 sequences; 15% to 20% were seen once. Sequencing was done on a sample of blood. The receptors derive from a woman aged 30 to 39 with Graves' ophthalmopathy. Both conserved end residues are part of each CDR3. The order of the fields is V gene, J gene, clone size, D gene, CDR3 protein, CDR3 DNA. D genes are given only for firm matches. Some rows have no size entry. The others give once, few or many, or a class for an expanded clone.

>TRBV6-1|TRBJ2-2|.|TRBD2
CASRTSGSLFGELFF
TGTGCCAGCAGAACTAGCGGGAGCCTTTTCGGGGAGCTGTTTTTT
>TRBV18|TRBJ1-5|many|TRBD1
CASSPGTASNQPQHF
TGTGCCAGCTCGCCCGGGACAGCTAGCAATCAGCCCCAGCATTTT
>TRBV28|TRBJ2-1|many|.
CASSLVSGDSYNEQFF
TGTGCCAGCAGTTTAGTCTCAGGGGATTCCTACAATGAGCAGTTCTTC
>TRBV5-1|TRBJ2-7|many|TRBD1
CASSLGSQGEDYEQYF
TGCGCCAGCAGCTTGGGATCCCAGGGGGAAGACTACGAGCAGTACTTC
>TRBV27|TRBJ2-7|many|TRBD2
CASSISGPYEQYF
TGTGCCAGCTCCATTAGCGGGCCTTACGAGCAGTACTTC
>TRBV2|TRBJ2-5|many|TRBD1
CARLRTGEETQYF
TGTGCCAGATTACGGACAGGGGAAGAGACCCAGTACTTC
>TRBV4-1|TRBJ2-5|few|.
CASSQVRHLQETQYF
TGCGCCAGCAGCCAAGTTCGACACCTCCAAGAGACCCAGTACTTC
>TRBV30|TRBJ1-2|.|TRBD1
CAWEDRLGYTF
TGTGCCTGGGAGGACAGGCTTGGCTACACCTTC
>TRBV5-1|TRBJ2-1|many|.
CASSLVVRSSYNEQFF
TGCGCCAGCAGCTTGGTTGTCAGAAGCTCCTACAATGAGCAGTTCTTC
>TRBV18|TRBJ2-3|many|TRBD2
CASSGRGSPTDTQYF
TGTGCCAGCTCTGGTCGCGGGAGCCCCACAGATACGCAGTATTTT
>TRBV3-1|TRBJ2-1|many|TRBD1
CASSQVRTGDLFF
TGTGCCAGCAGCCAAGTACGGACAGGGGACCTGTTCTTC
>TRBV6-1|TRBJ2-1|.|.
CASSQGLISSYNEQFF
TGTGCCAGCAGCCAAGGACTTATAAGCTCCTACAATGAGCAGTTCTTC
>TRBV11-1|TRBJ2-1|many|TRBD1
CASSPSGAGGGSSYNEQFF
TGTGCCAGCAGCCCCTCGGGGGCAGGGGGCGGTAGCTCCTACAATGAGCAGTTCTTC
>TRBV6-5|TRBJ2-5|many|TRBD2
CASSYRGLAGTETQYF
TGTGCCAGCAGTTACAGGGGACTAGCGGGAACAGAGACCCAGTACTTC
>TRBV11-2|TRBJ2-1|.|TRBD2
CASSVRLAGSYNEQFF
TGTGCCAGCAGCGTTCGTCTAGCGGGCTCCTACAATGAGCAGTTCTTC
>TRBV12-3/TRBV12-4|TRBJ1-5|many|.
CASSLGRLGANQPQHF
TGTGCCAGCAGTTTAGGCAGATTGGGGGCCAATCAGCCCCAGCATTTT
>TRBV6-1|TRBJ1-1|many|.
CASRSVLNTEAFF
TGTGCCAGCAGATCGGTTTTGAACACTGAAGCTTTCTTT
>TRBV20-1|TRBJ2-1|few|TRBD2
CSARGTSGRGTNEQFF
TGCAGTGCACGGGGGACTAGCGGGAGAGGGACCAATGAGCAGTTCTTC
>TRBV29-1|TRBJ2-6|few|.
CSVEGVPGANVLTF
TGCAGCGTTGAGGGTGTCCCTGGGGCCAACGTCCTGACTTTC
>TRBV19|TRBJ1-2|few|.
CASSGIRDTRNSGYTF
TGTGCCAGTAGTGGGATACGAGACACCCGGAACTCTGGCTACACCTTC
>TRBV7-2|TRBJ1-1|.|TRBD1
CASSLSVGQGAQTEAFF
TGTGCCAGCAGCTTAAGTGTGGGGCAGGGGGCGCAAACTGAAGCTTTCTTT
>TRBV30|TRBJ2-7|many|.
CAWSPIYEQYF
TGTGCCTGGAGTCCTATCTACGAGCAGTACTTC
>TRBV7-2|TRBJ2-2|.|TRBD2
CASSFSGRVNTRELFF
TGTGCCAGCAGCTTTTCCGGGAGGGTAAACACAAGGGAGCTGTTTTTT
>TRBV6-4|TRBJ1-1|.|TRBD1
CAKRQGNTEAFF
TGTGCCAAAAGACAGGGGAACACTGAAGCTTTCTTT
>TRBV6-2/TRBV6-3|TRBJ2-4|.|.
CASSYSGQGAKNIQYF
TGTGCCAGCAGTTACTCCGGGCAGGGCGCCAAAAACATTCAGTACTTC
>TRBV2|TRBJ2-2|many|.
CASKQQVNTGELFF
TGTGCCAGCAAACAGCAAGTAAACACCGGGGAGCTGTTTTTT
>TRBV7-9|TRBJ2-7|many|.
CASDDKTYEQYF
TGTGCCAGCGACGACAAAACCTACGAGCAGTACTTC
>TRBV30|TRBJ2-2|.|.
CAWTAPGGGLTGELFF
TGTGCCTGGACCGCCCCGGGAGGGGGCCTCACCGGGGAGCTGTTTTTT
>TRBV18|TRBJ2-1|many|TRBD2
CASSPRRTSGYNEQFF
TGTGCCAGCTCACCACGGCGCACTAGCGGGTACAATGAGCAGTTCTTC
>TRBV13|TRBJ2-7|.|.
CASSFMRGPNEQYF
TGTGCCAGCAGCTTCATGAGGGGACCGAACGAGCAGTACTTC
>TRBV6-1|TRBJ2-7|few|.
CASSEVDEQYF
TGTGCCAGCAGTGAAGTGGACGAGCAGTACTTC
>TRBV4-3|TRBJ2-5|few|TRBD1
CASSQDSRGQETQYF
TGCGCCAGCAGCCAAGACAGCAGGGGGCAAGAGACCCAGTACTTC
>TRBV20-1|TRBJ2-3|.|.
CSASGASIRTKGTDTQYF
TGCAGTGCTAGCGGAGCTAGCATCCGGACAAAGGGGACAGATACGCAGTATTTT
>TRBV6-2/TRBV6-3|TRBJ1-5|many|.
CASGSSTPQPQHF
TGTGCCAGCGGGTCTTCGACTCCTCAGCCCCAGCATTTT
>TRBV5-1|TRBJ2-1|many|TRBD2
CASSLPRGGLADGSYNEQFF
TGCGCCAGCAGCTTGCCCCGCGGGGGACTAGCGGACGGGTCCTACAATGAGCAGTTCTTC
>TRBV7-2|TRBJ2-3|many|.
CASSLLEGGDTQYF
TGTGCCAGCAGCTTACTGGAGGGTGGAGATACGCAGTATTTT
>TRBV20-1|TRBJ2-2|many|TRBD2
CSARTSGRAVTGELFF
TGCAGTGCTCGGACTAGCGGGAGGGCGGTCACCGGGGAGCTGTTTTTT
>TRBV12-3/TRBV12-4|TRBJ1-5|many|.
CASSLGGLSNQPQHF
TGTGCCAGCAGTTTAGGGGGCCTGAGCAATCAGCCCCAGCATTTT
>TRBV30|TRBJ2-2|.|.
CAWSAGVTGELFF
TGTGCCTGGAGTGCGGGGGTCACCGGGGAGCTGTTTTTT
>TRBV20-1|TRBJ2-1|many|.
CSAGVGQTNEQFF
TGCAGTGCTGGGGTCGGACAGACCAATGAGCAGTTCTTC
>TRBV7-8|TRBJ2-7|.|.
CASSSDSQGGQYF
TGTGCCAGCAGCTCAGACTCACAGGGTGGGCAGTACTTC